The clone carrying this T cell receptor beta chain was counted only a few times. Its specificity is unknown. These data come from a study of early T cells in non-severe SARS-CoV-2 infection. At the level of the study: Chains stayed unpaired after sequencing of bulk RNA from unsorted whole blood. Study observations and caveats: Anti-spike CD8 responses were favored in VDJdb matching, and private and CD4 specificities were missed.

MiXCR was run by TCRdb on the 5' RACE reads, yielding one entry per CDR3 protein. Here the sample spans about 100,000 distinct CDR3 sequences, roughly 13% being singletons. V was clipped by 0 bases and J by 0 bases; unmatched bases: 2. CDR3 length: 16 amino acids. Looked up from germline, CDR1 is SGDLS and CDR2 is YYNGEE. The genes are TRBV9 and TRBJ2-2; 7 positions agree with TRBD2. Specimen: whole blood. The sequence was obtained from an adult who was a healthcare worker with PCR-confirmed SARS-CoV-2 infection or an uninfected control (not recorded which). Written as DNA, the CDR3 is TGTGCCAGCAGCGTAGTGGCGGGGGCGAACACCGGGGAGCTGTTTTTT. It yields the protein CASSVVAGANTGELFF.